These 18 T cell receptor beta chains were all obtained from the same sample, sequenced in a study of cytomegalovirus exposure and HLA in healthy donors. The PCR ran on 60 Vbeta and 13 Jbeta primers. The protocol was immunoSEQ multiplex PCR, while the TCRdb copy is restricted to in-frame clones and leaves out a portion. The table lists approximately 120,000 clones, more than 75% of them singletons. Material for sequencing was PBMCs. Source of these receptors: a man aged 18 to 35 in good health and CMV-seronegative.

The chain recombines TRBV27 with TRBJ2-7, with a possible D match to TRBD1 (6 bases). The CDR3 length is 12 residues. The V end lost 7 bases, the J end lost 6 bases, and 13 bases lay between the germline ends. Germline values: CDR1 MNHEY, CDR2 SMNVEV (reference sequence). CDR3 nucleotide sequence: TGTGCCAGCACAGGGGAGTCTCTCGAGCAGTACTTC. Residues: CASTGESLEQYF.

V usage is TRBV7-9 and J usage is TRBJ2-3, with TRBD2 identical over 13 bases. Germline V gene sequence: CDR1 SEHNR, CDR2 FQNEAQ (reference sequence). V lost 5 bases to trimming and J lost 5 bases; unmatched junction nucleotides: 7. The CDR3 runs to 16 residues. In DNA form, the CDR3 reads TGTGCCAGCAGCGTCGGACTAGCGGGGGCGGGAGATACGCAGTATTTT. Its protein product is CASSVGLAGAGDTQYF.

V and J are TRBV2 and TRBJ1-6, with TRBD1 matching over 7 bases. Germline CDR1 reads SNHLY; CDR2 reads FYNNEI. Unmatched junction bases numbered 3, after V lost 7 bases and J lost 6 bases. This CDR3 region has 13 residues. The CDR3 spells CASTYRGNSPLHF. The CDR3 DNA is TGTGCCAGCACCTACAGGGGTAATTCACCCCTCCACTTT.

The V and J genes are TRBV11-2 and TRBJ1-2; perhaps TRBD1 as D (6 bases). The CDR3 is made up of 14 amino acids. Trimming removed 5 bases at V and 6 bases at J, with 16 bases between. Germline CDR1 reads SGHAT; CDR2 reads FQNNGV. The CDR3 sequence is CASSPSGAIDGYTF. The CDR3 DNA reads as TGTGCCAGCAGCCCTTCAGGGGCTATAGATGGCTACACCTTC.

The chain carries TRBV5-4 and TRBJ2-7; D may be TRBD2 (5 bases). The CDR3 is made up of 15 amino acids. V shed 2 bases and J shed 0 bases, with 12 bases lying between them. From germline, CDR1 is SGHNT and CDR2 YYREEE (reference sequence). CDR3 sequence (DNA): TGTGCCAGCAGCTTAGGAGGCGTTCGCTCCTACGAGCAGTACTTC. Encoded protein: CASSLGGVRSYEQYF. The full variable domain, in which reference TRBV5-4 and TRBJ2-7 provide the parts outside the CDR3, is ETGVTQSPTHLIKTRGQQVTLRCSSQSGHNTVSWYQQALGQGPQFIFQYYREEENGRGNFPPRFSGLQFPNYSSELNVNALELDDSALYLCASSLGGVRSYEQYFGPGTRLTVT.

V is TRBV7-2 and J is TRBJ1-2, with D unclear. Germline values: CDR1 SGHTA, CDR2 FQGNSA. The CDR3 extends over 14 amino acids. V lost 5 bases and J lost 7, with 17 bases in between. The CDR3 is CASSHSAGIGGYTF. CDR3 sequence (DNA): TGTGCCAGCAGCCATTCCGCGGGGATCGGTGGCTACACCTTC.

Notes on this clone: A read error may produce the germline difference seen at one junction end. The chain recombines TRBV7-9 with TRBJ2-5; D not resolved. Germline V gene data show CDR1 as SEHNR and CDR2 as FQNEAQ (reference sequence). The CDR3 is made up of 12 amino acids. The CDR3 coding sequence is TGTTCCAGCAGCCCTTCCCTTGAGACCCAGTACTTC. Encoded protein: CSSSPSLETQYF.

This clone was found a few times. The chain joins TRBV2 to TRBJ1-1; no firm D call. Germline CDR1 is SNHLY and CDR2 is FYNNEI. The CDR3 spans 13 residues. Trimming pared 3 bases from V and 2 bases from J, leaving 7 bases between. CDR3 sequence (DNA): TGTGCCAGCAGTGAGAGGAGAAACACTGAAGCTTTCTTT. Its protein is CASSERRNTEAFF.

The rearrangement links TRBV6-5 to TRBJ2-7, with 8 bases matching TRBD1. The CDR3 spans 14 residues. With 5 bases clipped from V and 0 bases from J, the junction kept 3 bases outside the gene matches. Germline lookup yields CDR1 MNHEY and CDR2 SVGAGI. Written as DNA, the CDR3 is TGTGCCAGCAGTGAACAGGGGGGCTCCTACGAGCAGTACTTC. This encodes CASSEQGGSYEQYF.

The chain carries TRBV11-2 and TRBJ2-1; 9 bases line up with TRBD1. This CDR3 spans 14 amino acids. V was pared by 3 bases and J by 8 bases, with 5 bases of the junction left unmatched. Germline loops: CDR1 SGHAT, CDR2 FQNNGV. The DNA of the CDR3 is TGTGCCAGCAGCTTCAAACAGGGGGCTCATGAGCAGTTCTTC. Translated: CASSFKQGAHEQFF.

This clone was found a few times. CDR3 coding DNA: TGTGCCAGCAGTTATCCGGGACAGGGCGGCTATGGCTACACCTTC. Translated: CASSYPGQGGYGYTF. The chain carries TRBV6-6 and TRBJ1-2, with 9 nucleotides matching TRBD1. Germline V lookup: CDR1 MNHNY, CDR2 SVGAGI (reference sequence). CDR3 length: 15 residues. V was pared by 3 bases and J by 4 bases, with 6 bases of the junction left unmatched.

This clone was detected only a few times. This chain links TRBV4-1 with TRBJ1-5; TRBD1 matches 8 bases. Germline-derived CDR1 and CDR2 are MGHRA and YSYEKL. This CDR3 has 15 amino acids. With V trimmed by 0 bases and J by 5 bases, 3 bases remained unmatched. DNA of the CDR3: TGCGCCAGCAGCCAAGATACAGGGGGTTATCAGCCCCAGCATTTT. This gives the protein CASSQDTGGYQPQHF.

The rearrangement uses TRBV6-1 and TRBJ1-5; no definite D call. The CDR3 is 15 amino acids. Looked up from germline, CDR1 is MNHNS and CDR2 is SASEGT. V was shortened by 1 base and J by 2 bases, with 9 bases between the two germline ends. CDR3 protein: CASSEGHSGNQPQHF. CDR3 sequence (DNA): TGTGCCAGCAGTGAAGGCCACTCGGGCAATCAGCCCCAGCATTTT.

The chain uses TRBV2 and TRBJ1-2, with D possibly TRBD1 on 5 matching bases. Germline V CDR1 and CDR2: SNHLY, FYNNEI. Trimming took off 3 bases at V and 2 bases at J, with 10 bases between the two ends. The CDR3 sequence is 14 residues long. The CDR3 nucleotides read TGTGCCAGCAGTGACAGGGCCCGAAACTATGGCTACACCTTC. As protein: CASSDRARNYGYTF.

The chain has TRBV4-1 and TRBJ2-1; the D gene is possibly TRBD1 (6 bases). The V gene lost 1 base and the J gene lost 4 bases, with 11 bases spanning the gap. Germline assignment: CDR1 MGHRA and CDR2 YSYEKL. The CDR3 length is 15 residues. In nucleotides, the CDR3 is TGCGCCAGCAGCCAAGGGGGGACACCATACAATGAGCAGTTCTTC. Protein product: CASSQGGTPYNEQFF.

The CDR3 nucleotides are TGTGCCATCAGCCGACAGGGGAACACTGAAGCTTTCTTT. Translation gives CAISRQGNTEAFF. V usage is TRBV10-3 and J usage is TRBJ1-1; 7 bases match TRBD1. J lost 1 base, V lost 6 bases, and 2 bases had no gene match. Germline V gene data show CDR1 as ENHRY and CDR2 as SYGVKD. The CDR3 consists of 13 residues.

Concerning this clone itself: A read error may account for a junction end that differs from germline. The rearrangement joins TRBV7-9 to TRBJ1-2; the D gene is possibly TRBD1 (5 bases). The germline V gene encodes CDR1 SEHNR and CDR2 FQNEAQ (reference sequence). CDR3 length: 17 amino acids. The CDR3 sequence: CSSSLEARGRRGYGYTF. The DNA of the CDR3 is TGTTCCAGCAGCTTAGAAGCGAGGGGCAGGAGGGGCTATGGCTACACCTTC. The whole variable domain, remainder taken from reference TRBV7-9 and TRBJ1-2, is DTGVSQNPRHKITKRGQNVTFRCDPISEHNRLYWYRQTLGQGPEFLTYFQNEAQLEKSRLLSDRFSAERPKGSFSTLEIQRTEQGDSAMYLCSSSLEARGRRGYGYTFGSGTRLTVV.

The chain joins TRBV5-8 to TRBJ1-2; 8 nucleotides line up with TRBD1. The trim removed 4 bases at V and 8 bases at J, leaving 19 bases unmatched. The CDR3 is 17 amino acids. CDR1 is SGHTS and CDR2 is YDEGEE in the germline V gene. CDR3 region: CASSPRYGQGIGRGYTF. CDR3 in DNA: TGTGCCAGCAGCCCCCGTTATGGACAGGGTATAGGACGCGGCTACACCTTC.